The 9 T cell receptor beta chains given below trace back to one sample, sequenced in a study of blood T cell repertoires in COVID-19. Method: immunoSEQ multiplex PCR; TCRdb's copy keeps in-frame clones and lacks some. Counted here are about 120,000 clones, approximately 87% occurring once; the ten biggest clones make up roughly 2.2%. Material: peripheral blood. The receptors derive from a woman in her 50s with acute or convalescent COVID-19.

Note on this clone: Germline is not matched at one junction end, which may reflect a read error. The sample carries other DNA sequences with the same CDR3. This chain uses TRBV3-1 (or the pseudogene TRBV3-2) with TRBJ2-7; no clear D gene. CDR1 is LGHDT and CDR2 is YNNKEL in the germline V gene (reference sequence). The CDR3 consists of 13 residues. CDR3 region: CASSQGLSGEQYF. CDR3 nucleotide sequence: TGTGCTAGCAGCCAAGGCCTCTCGGGCGAGCAGTACTTC.

The rearrangement links TRBV5-1 to TRBJ1-4, with TRBD1 matching over 8 bases. Losses at the gene ends were 4 bases for V and 5 bases for J; bases not matched to a gene: 7. There are 15 residues in the CDR3. In germline, CDR1 is SGHRS, CDR2 YFSETQ. For the CDR3, the DNA is TGCGCCAGCAGCACCGGACAGGGAGGAAATGAAAAACTGTTTTTT. It encodes CASSTGQGGNEKLFF.

The chain uses TRBV10-3 and TRBJ1-6; TRBD1 matches at 8 bases. The CDR3 has 14 amino acids. The V and J ends lost 6 bases and 7 bases, in that order; junction bases with no gene match: 5. Germline V gene lookup returns CDR1 ENHRY and CDR2 SYGVKD. As DNA, the CDR3 is TGTGCCATCAGCGTGACAGGGGAGAATTCACCCCTCCACTTT. It specifies CAISVTGENSPLHF.

The chain combines TRBV3-1 (or the pseudogene TRBV3-2) with TRBJ1-1; 9 nucleotides match TRBD1. Germline V CDR1 and CDR2: LGHDT, YNNKEL (reference sequence). The J segment lost 0 bases and the V segment lost 1 base, leaving 12 bases of the junction unmatched. This CDR3 is built from 19 residues. The CDR3 loop is CASSQAPWDREALNTEAFF. The DNA of the CDR3 is TGTGCCAGCAGCCAAGCCCCCTGGGACAGGGAAGCCCTGAACACTGAAGCTTTCTTT.

The chain carries TRBV6-2 or TRBV6-3 and TRBJ1-5, with a weak D call TRBD1 (6 bases). V was cut by 4 bases and J by 5 bases, with 12 bases left in between. The V gene's germline CDR1 is MNHEY and CDR2 SVGEGT. The CDR3 sequence is 14 residues long. The CDR3 nucleotides read TGTGCCAGCAGTTCCGGGACACTCGATCAGCCCCAGCATTTT. It is translated as CASSSGTLDQPQHF.

The chain joins TRBV15 to TRBJ2-3, with D possibly TRBD1 on 6 matching bases. The CDR3 has 14 residues. Germline values: CDR1 LNHNV, CDR2 YYDKDF (reference sequence). V lost 5 bases and J 0 bases, leaving 9 bases between the germline ends. The CDR3 sequence is CATSGGPSTDTQYF. The CDR3 nucleotides are TGTGCCACCAGCGGGGGCCCTAGCACAGATACGCAGTATTTT.

V gene TRBV11-3 combines with J gene TRBJ1-1, with 9 bases aligning to TRBD1. Per germline, CDR1 SGHNT and CDR2 YENEEA. The V and J ends lost 2 bases and 4 bases, in that order; junction bases with no gene match: 11. The CDR3 runs to 17 residues. The CDR3 DNA is TGTGCCAGCAGCTTACTCACAGGGGGCCCCGATGGCACTGAAGCTTTCTTT. Translation gives CASSLLTGGPDGTEAFF. Combining the CDR3 with reference TRBV11-3 and TRBJ1-1 gives the whole variable domain EAGVVQSPRYKIIEKKQPVAFWCNPISGHNTLYWYLQNLGQGPELLIRYENEEAVDDSQLPKDRFSAERLKGVDSTLKIQPAELGDSAVYLCASSLLTGGPDGTEAFFGQGTRLTVV.

The chain employs TRBV6-5 and TRBJ2-5; 8 nucleotides align to TRBD2. The CDR3 runs 14 residues. Trimming removed 7 bases from V and 5 bases from J; junction bases left unmatched: 9. Germline V gene data show CDR1 as MNHEY and CDR2 as SVGAGI. The CDR3 loop reads CASTRTSLLETQYF. The CDR3 coding sequence is TGTGCCAGCACCCGGACTAGCCTTCTGGAGACCCAGTACTTC.

The chain joins TRBV27 to TRBJ2-7; the match to TRBD2 covers 10 bases. This CDR3 contains 15 residues. Germline CDR1 reads MNHEY; CDR2 reads SMNVEV (reference sequence). Trimming at V came to 7 bases and at J to 6 bases, leaving 12 bases not matched to a gene. CDR3 DNA: TGTGCCAGCATTTCCGCGGGACTAGCGTCGGGCGAGCAGTACTTC. Amino acids: CASISAGLASGEQYF.